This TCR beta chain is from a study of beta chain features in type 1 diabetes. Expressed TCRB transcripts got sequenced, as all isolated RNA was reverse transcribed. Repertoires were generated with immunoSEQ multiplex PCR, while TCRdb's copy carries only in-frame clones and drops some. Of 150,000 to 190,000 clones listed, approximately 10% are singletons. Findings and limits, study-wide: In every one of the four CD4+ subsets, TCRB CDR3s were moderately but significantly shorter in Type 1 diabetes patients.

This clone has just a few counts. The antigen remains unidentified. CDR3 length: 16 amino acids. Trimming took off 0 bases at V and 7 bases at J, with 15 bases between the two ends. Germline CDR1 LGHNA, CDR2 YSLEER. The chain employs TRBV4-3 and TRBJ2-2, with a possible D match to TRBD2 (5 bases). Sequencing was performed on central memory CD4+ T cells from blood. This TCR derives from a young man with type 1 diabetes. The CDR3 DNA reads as TGCGCCAGCAGCCAAGATGTAGTTGCTCGGGACGGGGAGCTGTTTTTT. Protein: CASSQDVVARDGELFF.